This TCR beta chain was identified in a study of T cell changes during pregnancy in multiple sclerosis. The CDR3 consists of 12 residues. CDR1 and CDR2 (germline): SQVTM, ANQGSEA. Trimming removed 6 bases from V and 5 bases from J; junction bases left unmatched: 5. Data came from immunoSEQ multiplex PCR; TCRdb stores just in-frame clones and leaves some out. Of about 43,000 clones in the sample, roughly 90% were seen once. The V call is TRBV29-1, the J call TRBJ1-2, with 8 positions matching TRBD1. This specimen consisted of peripheral blood, obtained in the second trimester of pregnancy. The receptor was derived from a female donor in good health, enrolled as a control in a pregnancy study. The chain's CDR3 is CSVNTGGYGYTF. The DNA of the CDR3 is TGCAGCGTGAACACAGGGGGGTATGGCTACACCTTC.